The T cell receptor beta chain under discussion was sequenced for a study of T cell responses to AZD1222 COVID-19 vaccine. As for the study in general: Pooling of second doses given at about 4 or about 12 weeks was done.

The repertoire was sequenced with immunoSEQ multiplex PCR; TCRdb's copy has only in-frame clones and lacks some. The top ten hold around 3.1% of the sample, which has 95,000 to 150,000 clones, 75% to 90% seen once. In the case of this clone: Its antigen is currently unknown.

Study-wide points: None of the repertoires were sampled until the peak T cell response had passed. Increased Spike-specific TCR breadth and depth were observed after two AZD1222 doses. A mostly white British donor set with more females was recruited, and clonal diversity was possibly underestimated.

This CDR3 comprises 14 residues. In germline, CDR1 is PRHDT, CDR2 FYEKMQ (reference sequence). The V and J ends lost 4 bases and 3 bases, in that order; junction bases with no gene match: 5. This TCR was recovered from an adult in good health. The sample was peripheral blood, taken on day 0 of AZD1222 vaccination. The rearrangement joins TRBV13 to TRBJ2-7, with TRBD2 matching over 8 bases. The DNA for the CDR3 is TGTGCCAGCAGCTCCGCCGGGGGGGTCTACGAGCAGTACTTC. Protein sequence: CASSSAGGVYEQYF. Looking up the rest from reference TRBV13 and TRBJ2-7 gives the full variable domain: AAGVIQSPRHLIKEKRETATLKCYPIPRHDTVYWYQQGPGQDPQFLISFYEKMQSDKGSIPDRFSAQQFSDYHSELNMSSLELGDSALYFCASSSAGGVYEQYFGPGTRLTVT.